The sequence of this TCR beta chain was determined in a study of response to subunit inactivated influenza vaccine (dated by TCRdb to the late 2010s). Looking at the study overall: Deep quantitative T cell receptor repertoire profiling was used in the study to track responses to a trivalent subunit inactivated influenza vaccine.

This clonotype was found many times. Its antigen is unknown. No base-level quality is on record; no much larger clone is a single base apart. Libraries were built with RT-PCR. The instrument given in TCRdb is Illumina HiSeq 2500. TCRdb applied fastp at Q25 and MiXCR to the public reads, then kept only in-frame beta chains. Rows with a matching CDR3 protein are joined into one entry that keeps the most common DNA and genes. The sample records 450,000 to 600,000 distinct CDR3 sequences, more than 15% of which are singletons. The top ten clones comprise 3% to 3.5% of the sample. Summary of the overall study and its limitations: The authors proposed that each seasonal influenza vaccination may bring in only a limited number of new T cells.

CDR3 length: 14 amino acids, cysteine to phenylalanine. Only the CDR3 portion is preserved as DNA: 42 bases, with reading frame beginning at the first base. CDR1 and CDR2, per the germline V gene, are SGHDN and FVKESK. Germline trimming amounts to 3 bases on V and 5 bases on J, with 5 as the count of junction bases outside the gene matches. The TCR was taken from a man between 45 and 75 years old who received an inactivated influenza vaccine. Donor details come from another sample of the same person, matched by shared clones. The material sequenced was CD4+ T cells sorted from PBMCs, taken around 25 months after vaccination. The rearrangement combines TRBV14 with TRBJ1-1; 8 central bases correspond to TRBD1. The CDR3 is CASSHFDRGTEAFF. The base sequence is TGTGCCAGCAGCCACTTTGACAGGGGTACTGAAGCTTTCTTT.